The 4 T cell receptor beta chains below come from one sample, sequenced in a study of CD8+ T cells in alopecia areata. Extracted from the samples, RNA was reverse transcribed into cDNA to serve as the sequencing template. Profiled with immunoSEQ multiplex PCR; TCRdb holds only in-frame clones, not every one. The top ten hold roughly 25% of the sample, which has 90,000 to 130,000 clones, 45% to 60% seen once. Sequencing was performed on NKG2D-low CD8+ T cells sorted from blood. The receptors here all came from a human donor with alopecia areata.

In this sample, this clone turned up a few times. The rearrangement joins TRBV6-5 to TRBJ2-1, with 11 bases aligning to TRBD2. The CDR3 length is 14 residues. With 2 bases clipped from V and 9 bases from J, the junction kept 3 bases outside the gene matches. Germline V CDR1 and CDR2: MNHEY, SVGAGI. CDR3 in DNA: TGTGCCAGCAGTTACCGGCTAGCGGGAGGTGAGCAGTTCTTC. Translating gives CASSYRLAGGEQFF.

The V call is TRBV7-2, the J call TRBJ1-5; D gene uncertain. This CDR3 is 13 amino acids long. Per the germline V gene, CDR1 is SGHTA and CDR2 is FQGNSA. With 5 bases removed from V and 0 bases from J, the gap between germline ends came to 5 bases. The CDR3 sequence: CASSRLSNQPQHF. The CDR3 DNA reads TGTGCCAGCAGCCGTCTTAGCAATCAGCCCCAGCATTTT.

This clone has a handful of counts. This sequence joins TRBV6-5 and TRBJ2-1; unclear D gene. The CDR3 spans 12 residues. Trimming left V 8 bases short and J 7 bases short, with 12 bases between. Germline assignment: CDR1 MNHEY and CDR2 SVGAGI. The CDR3 loop is CASRLGRNEQFF. CDR3 bases: TGTGCCAGCCGCCTAGGTAGGAATGAGCAGTTCTTC.

This chain joins TRBV13 and TRBJ2-7; no clear D. Trimming took 1 base from V and 2 from J, leaving 3 bases between them. The germline V gene has CDR1 PRHDT and CDR2 FYEKMQ (reference sequence). The CDR3 has 12 residues. CDR3 sequence: CASSLAAYEQYF. The CDR3 region has the DNA TGTGCCAGCAGCTTAGCCGCCTACGAGCAGTACTTC. The full variable domain, rest sourced from reference TRBV13 and TRBJ2-7, is AAGVIQSPRHLIKEKRETATLKCYPIPRHDTVYWYQQGPGQDPQFLISFYEKMQSDKGSIPDRFSAQQFSDYHSELNMSSLELGDSALYFCASSLAAYEQYFGPGTRLTVT.